The 32 T cell receptor beta chains in this list originate from one sample, sequenced in a study of control samples from healthy donors and cancer patients. The protocol was immunoSEQ multiplex PCR, while the TCRdb copy is restricted to in-frame clones and leaves out a portion. The table records 110,000 to 150,000 clones, roughly 89% of them present only once. Sample: blood. The receptors come from a man aged 30 to 39 in good health.

The chain recombines TRBV7-3 with TRBJ2-2; 7 bases fit TRBD1. From germline, CDR1 is SGHTA and CDR2 FQGTGA. V gave up 4 bases and J gave up 4 bases; unmatched junction bases: 6. The CDR3 has 15 amino acids. CDR3 residues: CASSYMTGFTGELFF. Written as DNA, the CDR3 is TGTGCCAGCAGCTATATGACAGGGTTCACCGGGGAGCTGTTTTTT.

V gene TRBV6-5 combines with J gene TRBJ2-3; D ambiguous. Germline-derived CDR1 and CDR2 are MNHEY and SVGAGI. The V end lost 7 bases, the J end lost 0 bases, and 14 bases lay between the germline ends. The CDR3 is made up of 15 amino acids. The CDR3 DNA sequence: TGTGCCAGCACACCGGACGGGTCCAGCACAGATACGCAGTATTTT. Protein: CASTPDGSSTDTQYF.

The CDR3 DNA reads as TGTGCCAGCAGCTCCACCGGGACAGGGGAATACGAGCAGTACTTC. Encoded protein: CASSSTGTGEYEQYF. This chain links TRBV11-2 with TRBJ2-7; the match to TRBD1 covers 10 bases. Germline V lookup: CDR1 SGHAT, CDR2 FQNNGV. The J segment lost 4 bases and the V segment lost 4 bases, leaving 7 bases of the junction unmatched. The CDR3 contains 15 residues.

This clone was seen just once. CDR3 sequence: CASSPTGGADEQYF. DNA for the CDR3: TGCGCCAGCAGCCCTACAGGGGGCGCGGACGAGCAGTACTTC. The chain is built from TRBV4-3 and TRBJ2-7; 9 nucleotides agree with TRBD1. Germline V lookup: CDR1 LGHNA, CDR2 YSLEER. The CDR3 is 14 residues long. J lost 5 bases, V lost 4 bases, and 6 bases had no gene match.

The chain links TRBV14 to TRBJ1-1; D may be TRBD1 (5 bases). The CDR3 extends over 11 amino acids. V shed 1 base and J shed 11 bases, with 8 bases lying between them. Germline values: CDR1 SGHDN, CDR2 FVKESK. The DNA for the CDR3 is TGTGCCAGCAGCCAAGGGGCAGGGGCTTTCTTT. This gives the protein CASSQGAGAFF.

Only one count was recorded for this clone. The chain combines TRBV9 with TRBJ2-1, with D unclear. The ends were cut back, 4 bases at V and 1 base at J, with 12 bases in the middle. Germline V gives CDR1 SGDLS, CDR2 YYNGEE. This CDR3 is 15 amino acids long. This CDR3 is CASSLDAQSYNEQFF. CDR3 sequence (DNA): TGTGCCAGCAGCCTGGACGCACAGTCCTACAATGAGCAGTTCTTC.

The genes are TRBV30 and TRBJ2-7; 11 bases align to TRBD1. The J segment lost 6 bases and the V segment lost 5 bases, leaving 12 bases of the junction unmatched. Looked up from germline, CDR1 is GTSNPN and CDR2 is SVGIG (reference sequence). The CDR3 contains 15 residues. For the CDR3, the DNA is TGTGCCTGGCGGATAGGACAGGGGGCCACGGGCGAGCAGTACTTC. Translated, it gives CAWRIGQGATGEQYF.

The CDR3 region has the DNA TGTGCCAGCAGTCTGACAGCTAACTATGGCTACACCTTC. Its protein product is CASSLTANYGYTF. The genes are TRBV27 and TRBJ1-2; a weak D match, TRBD1 (5 bases). The V gene's germline CDR1 is MNHEY and CDR2 SMNVEV (reference sequence). This CDR3 is built from 13 residues. V was pared by 5 bases and J by 0 bases, with 7 bases between.

The chain is built from TRBV4-3 and TRBJ2-1; the match to TRBD2 covers 11 bases. The CDR3 runs to 17 residues. V lost 0 bases and J lost 7; bases outside the gene matches: 8. The germline CDR1 and CDR2 sequences are LGHNA and YSLEER. Written as DNA, the CDR3 is TGCGCCAGCAGCCAAGATCCCCGGACTAGCGGGTGGAATGAGCAGTTCTTC. Its translation is CASSQDPRTSGWNEQFF.

CDR3 sequence reads: CASSPLAAGSGANVLTF. As DNA, the CDR3 is TGTGCCAGCAGTCCCCTAGCGGCGGGTTCTGGGGCCAACGTCCTGACTTTC. V gene TRBV6-4 combines with J gene TRBJ2-6; TRBD2 matches at 7 bases. Germline V lookup: CDR1 MRHNA, CDR2 SNTAGT. The CDR3 sequence is 17 residues long. With 5 bases clipped from V and 1 base from J, the junction kept 8 bases outside the gene matches.

The genes are TRBV10-3 and TRBJ2-7, with 12 bases identical to TRBD1. There are 13 residues in the CDR3. V dropped 10 bases and J dropped 2; count of bases not matched to a gene: 3. CDR1 is ENHRY and CDR2 is SYGVKD in the germline V gene. CDR3 region: CATRDRGPYEQYF. CDR3 in DNA: TGTGCCACAAGGGACAGGGGGCCCTACGAGCAGTACTTC.

The chain links TRBV12-3 or TRBV12-4 to TRBJ2-5; perhaps TRBD1 as D (5 bases). Trimming pared 0 bases from V and 7 bases from J, leaving 9 bases between. The CDR3 length is 13 residues. The CDR3: CASSLAQEMTQYF. The CDR3 DNA is TGTGCCAGCAGTTTAGCACAGGAGATGACCCAGTACTTC.

The V gene is TRBV24-1, the J gene TRBJ1-2; 7 nucleotides line up with TRBD1. The CDR3 runs to 15 residues. Trimming removed 4 bases from V and 4 bases from J; junction bases left unmatched: 8. CDR1 and CDR2 (germline): KGHDR, SFDVKD. The CDR3 protein is CATSDAGQRFYGYTF. The DNA of the CDR3 is TGTGCCACCAGTGACGCGGGACAGAGATTCTATGGCTACACCTTC.

This clone was seen only once. The gene calls are TRBV4-1 and TRBJ2-2; no reliable D call. The V gene lost 0 bases and the J gene lost 3 bases, with 14 bases spanning the gap. The CDR3 is 17 amino acids. Germline V gene sequence: CDR1 MGHRA, CDR2 YSYEKL. The CDR3 DNA is TGCGCCAGCAGCCAAGAGCCCTACCGGAGCGACACCGGGGAGCTGTTTTTT. Translation: CASSQEPYRSDTGELFF.

This chain uses TRBV9 with TRBJ1-1; D possibly corresponds to TRBD1 (6 bases). V dropped 4 bases and J dropped 6 bases, with 13 bases sitting between them. This CDR3 spans 13 amino acids. CDR1 and CDR2 from the germline V gene are SGDLS and YYNGEE. This chain's CDR3 is CASSTSGDAEAFF. As DNA, the CDR3 is TGTGCCAGCAGCACCTCAGGGGACGCTGAAGCTTTCTTT.

V is TRBV6-2 or TRBV6-3 and J is TRBJ1-5, with D maybe TRBD1 (6 bases). V lost 2 bases to trimming and J lost 5 bases, with 13 bases between them. The CDR3 runs 15 residues. Germline loops: CDR1 MNHEY, CDR2 SVGEGT. CDR3 region: CASSYLGGPHQPQHF. CDR3 coding DNA: TGTGCCAGCAGTTACCTTGGGGGCCCCCATCAGCCCCAGCATTTT.

The V and J genes are TRBV21-1 and TRBJ1-3. TRBV21-1 is a documented pseudogene. CDR3 length: 14 residues. The CDR3 nucleotides read TGTGCCGCCTACCGGGTCCTAAAATTAAACACCATATATTTT. This codes for CAAYRVLKLNTIYF.

This clone was observed once. The chain is built from TRBV9 and TRBJ2-1, with TRBD2 identical over 9 bases. This CDR3 comprises 18 residues. V lost 4 bases and J lost 7; bases outside the gene matches: 18. Germline V gives CDR1 SGDLS, CDR2 YYNGEE. CDR3 protein: CASSPSQGVAGGGNEQFF. The DNA of the CDR3 is TGTGCCAGCAGCCCGAGTCAAGGGGTTGCGGGAGGGGGGAATGAGCAGTTCTTC.

This sequence joins TRBV7-6 and TRBJ1-2; the D gene is possibly TRBD1 (6 bases). Germline V gene sequence: CDR1 SGHVS, CDR2 FNYEAQ. Trimming pared 5 bases from V and 6 bases from J, leaving 19 bases between. The CDR3 contains 15 residues. Written as DNA, the CDR3 is TGTGCCAGCAGCCACCGGGACATCTCTCCGGATGGCTACACCTTC. Translated, it gives CASSHRDISPDGYTF. The complete variable domain, with remaining parts taken from reference TRBV7-6 and TRBJ1-2, reads GAGVSQSPRYKVTKRGQDVALRCDPISGHVSLYWYRQALGQGPEFLTYFNYEAQQDKSGLPNDRFSAERPEGSISTLTIQRTEQRDSAMYRCASSHRDISPDGYTFGSGTRLTVV.

The chain joins TRBV7-7 to TRBJ2-2, with TRBD1 as a possible D gene (6 bases). V shed 2 bases and J shed 3 bases, with 25 bases lying between them. The CDR3 sequence is 20 residues long. Germline CDR1 SSHAT, CDR2 FNYEAQ (reference sequence). CDR3 residues: CASSLIVPASGGADTGELFF. Here the CDR3 DNA reads TGTGCCAGCAGCTTAATCGTTCCGGCTTCTGGGGGCGCGGACACCGGGGAGCTGTTTTTT.

The chain uses TRBV6-6 and TRBJ1-4; perhaps TRBD1 as D (5 bases). V lost 7 bases and J 6 bases, leaving 9 bases between the germline ends. The CDR3 length is 12 residues. The germline V gene has CDR1 MNHNY and CDR2 SVGAGI (reference sequence). The CDR3 sequence is CASTDSDEKLFF. CDR3 in DNA: TGTGCCAGCACAGACAGTGATGAAAAACTGTTTTTT.

Here the CDR3 DNA reads TGTGCCAGCAGTGAACCGACAGACGCCAACACTGAAGCTTTCTTT. This translates into CASSEPTDANTEAFF. The rearrangement links TRBV25-1 to TRBJ1-1; D is perhaps TRBD1 (5 bases). This CDR3 has 15 residues. CDR1 MGHDK and CDR2 SYGVNS come from the germline V gene. V lost 2 bases and J lost 2, with 12 bases in between.

This clone was recorded once. This rearrangement joins TRBV6-5 to TRBJ2-7, with D uncertain. Trimming cost V 1 base and J 0 bases, with 13 bases left between them. CDR3 length: 16 amino acids. Germline V gene lookup returns CDR1 MNHEY and CDR2 SVGAGI. The CDR3: CASSYFSAVPSYEQYF. DNA for the CDR3: TGTGCCAGCAGTTACTTCAGCGCGGTCCCCTCCTACGAGCAGTACTTC.

The rearrangement joins TRBV2 to TRBJ2-3; D unresolved. This CDR3 has 14 residues. CDR1 is SNHLY and CDR2 is FYNNEI in the germline V gene. Trimming removed 3 bases at V and 4 bases at J, with 11 bases between. CDR3 amino acids: CASSDPVRPDTQYF. The CDR3 bases are TGTGCCAGCAGTGATCCGGTCCGTCCAGATACGCAGTATTTT.

This clone was recorded only once. The rearrangement joins TRBV5-4 to TRBJ1-6; D gene uncertain. The CDR3 has 16 amino acids. Germline CDR1 reads SGHNT; CDR2 reads YYREEE (reference sequence). The V end lost 0 bases, the J end lost 5 bases, and 12 bases lay between the germline ends. CDR3 nucleotides: TGTGCCAGCAGCTTGGACGTATCGGGGAATAATTCACCCCTCCACTTT. It specifies CASSLDVSGNNSPLHF.

The chain uses TRBV5-3 and TRBJ2-7; 8 nucleotides agree with TRBD2. TRBV5-3 is identified as an open reading frame with a role that is uncertain. V gave up 9 bases and J gave up 5 bases; unmatched junction bases: 7. The CDR3 is made up of 12 amino acids. CDR3 sequence reads: CANGRGGHEQYF. The CDR3 DNA sequence: TGTGCCAACGGGAGGGGTGGCCACGAGCAGTACTTC.

CDR3 sequence reads: CASSLRYGPEQFF. The CDR3 nucleotides read TGTGCCAGCAGCTTACGATACGGGCCCGAGCAGTTCTTC. This chain connects TRBV7-2 to TRBJ2-1; unclear D gene. Trimming shortened V by 2 bases and J by 10 bases, and 12 bases separated the two germline ends. CDR3 size: 13 residues. Germline CDR1 and CDR2: SGHTA and FQGNSA.

This clone showed up just once. This rearrangement joins TRBV6-1 to TRBJ2-7; maybe TRBD2 (5 bases). The germline gives CDR1 MNHNS, CDR2 SASEGT. The CDR3 has 15 residues. Trimming removed 3 bases at V and 6 bases at J, with 18 bases between. CDR3 protein: CASSDPPGVRSEQYF. The CDR3 bases are TGTGCCAGCAGTGACCCCCCCGGGGTACGGAGCGAGCAGTACTTC.

This chain joins TRBV27 and TRBJ1-3, with D unresolved. Trimming removed 6 bases at V and 4 bases at J, with 13 bases between. The CDR3 is 14 residues long. Germline CDR1 and CDR2: MNHEY and SMNVEV (reference sequence). The CDR3, as DNA: TGTGCCAGCAGCCTAACGTCCAGGGGAAACACCATATATTTT. Its translation is CASSLTSRGNTIYF.

This clone was observed a handful of times. The V and J genes are TRBV9 and TRBJ1-5; D is uncertain. Germline V gives CDR1 SGDLS, CDR2 YYNGEE. CDR3 size: 13 residues. V dropped 2 bases and J dropped 5 bases, with 8 bases sitting between them. This CDR3 is CASSVEGYQPQHF. The CDR3 coding sequence is TGTGCCAGCAGCGTCGAAGGGTATCAGCCCCAGCATTTT.

The chain combines TRBV5-6 with TRBJ2-3; D gene unclear. This CDR3 comprises 15 residues. Germline values: CDR1 SGHDT, CDR2 YYEEEE. V shed 4 bases and J shed 3 bases, with 15 bases lying between them. The CDR3 region has the DNA TGTGCCAGCAGCCAACCTTTACTCACGACAGATACGCAGTATTTT. Its protein product is CASSQPLLTTDTQYF.

V is TRBV6-2 or TRBV6-3 and J is TRBJ1-6; TRBD1 matches 7 bases. With 0 bases clipped from V and 8 bases from J, the junction kept 13 bases outside the gene matches. CDR3 size: 18 residues. Germline V gives CDR1 MNHEY, CDR2 SVGEGT. This chain's CDR3 is CASSYSPTSQGDDSPLHF. The CDR3 DNA reads as TGTGCCAGCAGTTACTCTCCCACATCTCAGGGGGACGATTCACCCCTCCACTTT.